This TCR beta chain was identified during a study of blood T cell repertoires in COVID-19. Here immunoSEQ multiplex PCR was the method, and the copy in TCRdb shows in-frame clones only, minus some. The data show 200,000 to 250,000 clones, less than 85% seen once. This clonotype was sampled from an elderly woman with COVID-19, enrolled during active disease. Sequenced material: peripheral blood.

The CDR3, as DNA: TGCGCCAGCAGCTTGTCAGGGAGGACAGATACGCAGTATTTT. Translated, it gives CASSLSGRTDTQYF. This rearrangement joins TRBV5-1 to TRBJ2-3; maybe TRBD2 (6 bases). The CDR3 has 14 amino acids. V dropped 1 base and J dropped 3 bases, with 9 bases sitting between them. In germline, CDR1 is SGHRS, CDR2 YFSETQ.